Each of the 4 T cell receptor beta chains below was sequenced from the same sample in a study of blood T cell repertoires in COVID-19. Method: immunoSEQ multiplex PCR; TCRdb's copy keeps in-frame clones and lacks some. The sample carries fewer than 250,000 clones, around 89% recorded once. Sequencing was done on a sample of PBMCs or T cells enriched from blood (not recorded which). These receptor sequences come from a woman younger than 35 who had recovered from COVID-19.

The CDR3 protein is CSVQGLMNTEAFF. CDR3 DNA sequence: TGCAGCGTTCAGGGGCTCATGAACACTGAAGCTTTCTTT. This sequence joins TRBV29-1 and TRBJ1-1, with D tentatively TRBD1 (6 bases). CDR3 length: 13 amino acids. Germline values: CDR1 SQVTM, CDR2 ANQGSEA. With 5 bases removed from V and 0 bases from J, the gap between germline ends came to 10 bases.

This chain links TRBV19 with TRBJ1-2, with D unclear. V gave up 5 bases and J gave up 0 bases, with 13 bases separating them. The CDR3 totals 15 residues. In germline, CDR1 is LNHDA, CDR2 SQIVND (reference sequence). CDR3 sequence reads: CASSGPDPSNYGYTF. In nucleotides, the CDR3 is TGTGCCAGTAGTGGGCCAGATCCGTCTAACTATGGCTACACCTTC.

The chain uses TRBV29-1 and TRBJ2-1; 7 bases fit TRBD1. The V and J ends lost 3 bases and 6 bases, in that order; junction bases with no gene match: 2. The CDR3 loop spans 12 amino acids. From germline, CDR1 is SQVTM and CDR2 ANQGSEA. CDR3 nucleotide sequence: TGCAGCGTTGACTCAGGGGGCAATGAGCAGTTCTTC. The encoded protein is CSVDSGGNEQFF.

The rearrangement joins TRBV12-5 to TRBJ1-5, with 8 bases lining up with TRBD1. Trimming took 9 bases from V and 2 from J; bases not matched to a gene: 3. The CDR3 has 13 amino acids. Per the germline V gene, CDR1 is LGHNT and CDR2 is FRNRAP. This CDR3 is CARDRVGNQPQHF. CDR3 nucleotide sequence: TGTGCTAGGGACAGGGTCGGCAATCAGCCCCAGCATTTT.